This is a list of T cell receptor beta chains from one sample in a study of T cell responses to AZD1222 COVID-19 vaccine. Repertoires were generated with immunoSEQ multiplex PCR, while TCRdb's copy carries only in-frame clones and drops some. Of approximately 70,000 clones in the sample, approximately 90% were seen once. Specimen: peripheral blood, collected 28 days after the second dose of the MenACWY control vaccine. Receptors originate from an adult who received the MenACWY meningococcal vaccine as a control. CDR3s include the opening cysteine and the closing phenylalanine or tryptophan. A D gene is named only where the DNA matches it firmly. Only some rows state a clone size, as once, few, many or a class for expanded clones.

NA,TRBJ1-2,NA,TRBV5-4,CASRKAEKGYGYTF,TGTGCCAGCAGGAAGGCAGAGAAGGGCTATGGCTACACCTTC
TRBD1,TRBJ1-2,NA,TRBV7-2,CASSHNTGGGYTF,TGTGCCAGCAGCCATAATACAGGGGGCGGCTACACCTTC
TRBD1,TRBJ1-5,NA,TRBV19,CASSPTGGNQPQHF,TGTGCCAGTAGCCCGACAGGGGGCAATCAGCCCCAGCATTTT
NA,TRBJ2-7,once,TRBV7-2,CASSPAGGGEQYF,TGTGCCAGCAGCCCCGCCGGAGGCGGCGAGCAGTACTTC
NA,TRBJ1-2,NA,TRBV25-1,CASSEWVGRGNGYTF,TGTGCCAGCAGTGAATGGGTAGGGCGGGGGAATGGCTACACCTTC
NA,TRBJ2-7,NA,TRBV18,CASSPPAESYEQYF,TGTGCCAGCTCACCACCGGCGGAATCCTACGAGCAGTACTTC
NA,TRBJ1-4,NA,TRBV27,CASSRGTNEKLFF,TGTGCCAGCAGTCGAGGGACCAATGAAAAACTGTTTTTT
NA,TRBJ2-5,once,TRBV7-2,CASSLDRLIVQETQYF,TGTGCCAGCAGCTTAGACAGACTTATCGTCCAAGAGACCCAGTACTTC
TRBD1,TRBJ1-5,NA,TRBV19,CASSGQGSGNQPQHF,TGTGCCAGTAGCGGACAGGGCTCAGGGAATCAGCCCCAGCATTTT
NA,TRBJ2-5,NA,TRBV7-2,CASRPPGLIGGETQYF,TGTGCCAGCAGACCCCCGGGACTGATTGGGGGAGAGACCCAGTACTTC
TRBD2,TRBJ2-1,NA,TRBV9,CASSVAPREGYNEQFF,TGTGCCAGCAGCGTAGCCCCCCGGGAGGGCTACAATGAGCAGTTCTTC
NA,TRBJ1-3,NA,TRBV7-2,CASSPWASGNTIYF,TGTGCCAGCAGCCCCTGGGCCTCTGGAAACACCATATATTTT
NA,TRBJ1-1,NA,TRBV7-2,CASSSRRVTEAFF,TGTGCCAGCAGCTCAAGAAGGGTCACTGAAGCTTTCTTT
TRBD1,TRBJ2-2,NA,TRBV9,CASSPPGTGDTGELFF,TGTGCCAGCAGCCCCCCCGGGACAGGGGACACCGGGGAGCTGTTTTTT
NA,TRBJ1-1,NA,TRBV5-1,CASSLSNGDTEAFF,TGCGCCAGCAGCTTGAGTAATGGGGACACTGAAGCTTTCTTT
NA,TRBJ2-3,NA,TRBV27,CASSRVSGRDTQYF,TGTGCCAGCAGCCGAGTTTCGGGGCGGGATACGCAGTATTTT
NA,TRBJ1-1,NA,TRBV5-1,CASSLATGNTEAFF,TGCGCCAGCAGCTTGGCTACAGGGAACACTGAAGCTTTCTTT
NA,TRBJ1-4,NA,TRBV11-2,CASSFSATNEKLFF,TGTGCCAGCAGCTTCAGTGCAACTAATGAAAAACTGTTTTTT
NA,TRBJ2-3,NA,TRBV9,CASSVFLSTDTQYF,TGTGCCAGCAGCGTCTTTCTCTCCACAGATACGCAGTATTTT
NA,TRBJ1-1,few,TRBV9,CASSVPGANTEAFF,TGTGCCAGCAGCGTCCCGGGGGCGAACACTGAAGCTTTCTTT
NA,TRBJ1-6,NA,TRBV13,CASSRTDLGGSYNSPLHF,TGTGCCAGCAGCCGGACAGATTTAGGAGGCTCCTATAATTCACCCCTCCACTTT
TRBD2,TRBJ2-3,few,TRBV12-5,CASGLAGEADTQYF,TGTGCTAGTGGCCTAGCGGGAGAGGCAGATACGCAGTATTTT
NA,TRBJ2-7,NA,TRBV7-2,CASSLAAVAGVHEQYF,TGTGCCAGCAGCTTGGCCGCGGTAGCAGGAGTCCACGAGCAGTACTTC
NA,TRBJ1-4,NA,TRBV9,CASSVSGMAEKLFF,TGTGCCAGCAGCGTATCAGGGATGGCTGAAAAACTGTTTTTT
NA,TRBJ2-5,NA,TRBV29-1,CSVSPGPRETQYF,TGCAGCGTCTCTCCGGGACCTCGGGAGACCCAGTACTTC
NA,TRBJ1-5,NA,TRBV6-5,CASSYVSPTQPQHF,TGTGCCAGCAGTTACGTTTCCCCCACTCAGCCCCAGCATTTT
TRBD1,TRBJ2-7,once,TRBV11-2,CASSALRGQYYEQYF,TGTGCCAGCAGCGCCTTAAGGGGGCAGTACTACGAGCAGTACTTC
TRBD1,TRBJ2-7,NA,TRBV6-5,CASRPRGPGYEQYF,TGTGCCAGCAGGCCGAGGGGGCCGGGATACGAGCAGTACTTC
TRBD1,TRBJ1-6,NA,TRBV4-3,CASSRDSESPLHF,TGCGCCAGCAGCAGGGACAGTGAGTCACCCCTCCACTTT
NA,TRBJ2-7,once,TRBV20-1,CSARIAYEQYF,TGCAGTGCTAGGATTGCCTACGAGCAGTACTTC